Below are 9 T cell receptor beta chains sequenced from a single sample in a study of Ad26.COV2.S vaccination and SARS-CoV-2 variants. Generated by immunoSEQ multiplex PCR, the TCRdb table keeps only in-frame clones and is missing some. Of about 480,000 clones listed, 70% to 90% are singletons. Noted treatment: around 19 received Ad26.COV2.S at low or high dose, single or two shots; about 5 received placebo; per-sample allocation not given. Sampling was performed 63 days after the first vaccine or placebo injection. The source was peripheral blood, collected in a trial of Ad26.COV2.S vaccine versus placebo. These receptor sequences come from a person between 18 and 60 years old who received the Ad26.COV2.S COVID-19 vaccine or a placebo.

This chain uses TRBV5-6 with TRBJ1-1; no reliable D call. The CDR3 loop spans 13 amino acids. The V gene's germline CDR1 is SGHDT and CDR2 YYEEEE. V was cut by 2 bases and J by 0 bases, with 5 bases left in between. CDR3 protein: CASSFSLNTEAFF. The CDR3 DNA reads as TGTGCCAGCAGCTTCAGCCTGAACACTGAAGCTTTCTTT.

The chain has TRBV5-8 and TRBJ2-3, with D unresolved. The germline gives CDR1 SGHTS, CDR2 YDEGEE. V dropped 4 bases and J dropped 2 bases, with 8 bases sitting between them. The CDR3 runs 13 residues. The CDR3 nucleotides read TGTGCCAGCAGCGCGGCGCACACAGATACGCAGTATTTT. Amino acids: CASSAAHTDTQYF.

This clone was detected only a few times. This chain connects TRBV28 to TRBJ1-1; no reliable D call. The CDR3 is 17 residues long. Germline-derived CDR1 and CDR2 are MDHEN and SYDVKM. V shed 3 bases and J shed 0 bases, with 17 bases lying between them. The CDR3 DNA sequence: TGTGCCAGCAGTTTCAGGACCTTGGGCAAAGTGAACACTGAAGCTTTCTTT. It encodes CASSFRTLGKVNTEAFF.

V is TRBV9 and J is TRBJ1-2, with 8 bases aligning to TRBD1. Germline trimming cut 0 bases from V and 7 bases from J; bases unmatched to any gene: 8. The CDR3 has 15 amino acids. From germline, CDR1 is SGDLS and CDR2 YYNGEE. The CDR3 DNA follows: TGTGCCAGCAGCGTAGCTTTCGGACAGGGCAGTGGCTACACCTTC. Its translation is CASSVAFGQGSGYTF.

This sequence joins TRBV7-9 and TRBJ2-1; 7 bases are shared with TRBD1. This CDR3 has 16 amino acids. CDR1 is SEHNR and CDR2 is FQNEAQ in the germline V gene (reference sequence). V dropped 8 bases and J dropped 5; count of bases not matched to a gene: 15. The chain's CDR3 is CASSRSNRGRNNEQFF. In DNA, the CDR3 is TGTGCCAGCTCGAGATCAAACAGGGGTCGGAACAATGAGCAGTTCTTC.

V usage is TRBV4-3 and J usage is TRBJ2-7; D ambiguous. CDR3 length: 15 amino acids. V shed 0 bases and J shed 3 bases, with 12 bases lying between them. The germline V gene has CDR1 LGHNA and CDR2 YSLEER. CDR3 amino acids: CASSQDHAFSYEQYF. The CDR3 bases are TGCGCCAGCAGCCAAGATCACGCGTTCAGCTACGAGCAGTACTTC.

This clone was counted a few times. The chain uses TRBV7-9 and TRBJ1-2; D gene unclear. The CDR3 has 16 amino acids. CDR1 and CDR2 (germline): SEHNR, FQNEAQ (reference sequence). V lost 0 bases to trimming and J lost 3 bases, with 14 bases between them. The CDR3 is CASSLALAYGDYGYTF. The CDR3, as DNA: TGTGCCAGCAGCTTAGCGCTAGCGTATGGAGACTATGGCTACACCTTC.

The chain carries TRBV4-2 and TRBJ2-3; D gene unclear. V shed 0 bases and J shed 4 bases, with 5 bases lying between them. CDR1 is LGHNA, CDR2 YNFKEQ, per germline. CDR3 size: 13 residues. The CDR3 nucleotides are TGTGCCAGCAGCCAAGAATTGGCAGATACGCAGTATTTT. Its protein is CASSQELADTQYF.

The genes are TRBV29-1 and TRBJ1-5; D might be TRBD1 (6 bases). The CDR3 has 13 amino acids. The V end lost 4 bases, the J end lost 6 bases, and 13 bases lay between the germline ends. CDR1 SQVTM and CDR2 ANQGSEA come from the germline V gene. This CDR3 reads CSVGWGLGQPQHF. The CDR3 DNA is TGCAGCGTTGGTTGGGGGCTGGGTCAGCCCCAGCATTTT.